The T cell receptor beta chain described here comes from a study of blood T cell repertoires in COVID-19. Participant-given clinical history determined each cohort assignment. Symptom resolution, clearance, or two negative PCRs marked the recovered donors of Cohort 3. TCRdb's table, derived via immunoSEQ multiplex PCR, lists solely in-frame clones and lacks some. The sample holds more than 250,000 clones, 87% seen once. This CDR3 comprises 15 residues. Germline CDR1 SNHLY, CDR2 FYNNEI. V shed 7 bases, J shed 7 bases, and the junction held 10 bases outside the gene matches. V usage is TRBV2 and J usage is TRBJ1-2, with 12 nucleotides matching TRBD1. The sequenced sample consisted of PBMCs or T cells enriched from blood (not recorded which). The clonotype comes from a woman aged 25 to 39 who had recovered from COVID-19. The CDR3: CASMEGTGGAGGYTF. The CDR3 bases are TGTGCCAGCATGGAAGGGACAGGGGGCGCGGGTGGCTACACCTTC.